A selection of T cell receptor beta chains follows, all from one sample in a study of graft-versus-host responses after intestinal transplantation. TCRdb keeps only in-frame clones here, not all; method: immunoSEQ multiplex PCR. In the table there are about 94,000 clones, 90% to 95% of which are singletons. Their target antigens are unknown. The material sequenced was unstimulated CD8+ T cells sorted from spleen or lymph node cells, taken before intestinal transplant. These TCRs come from a human donor who received an intestinal transplant. Each CDR3 is given with its conserved first and last residue. A D gene is named only where the DNA matches it firmly. Where a row states a size, it is once, few, many or the class of an expanded clone; other rows omit it.

clone_size: NA
j_call: TRBJ2-2
v_call: TRBV6-5
d_call: TRBD1
cdr3_aa: CASSLEGADTGELFF
cdr3_nt: TGTGCCAGCAGTCTCGAGGGGGCAGACACCGGGGAGCTGTTTTTT

clone_size: NA
j_call: TRBJ1-2
v_call: TRBV19
d_call: NA
cdr3_aa: CASSKGHGYTF
cdr3_nt: TGTGCCAGTAGTAAGGGGCATGGCTACACCTTC

clone_size: NA
j_call: TRBJ2-7
v_call: TRBV19
d_call: NA
cdr3_aa: CASSIGHLTYEQYF
cdr3_nt: TGTGCCAGTAGTATTGGACATCTTACCTACGAGCAGTACTTC

clone_size: NA
j_call: TRBJ2-7
v_call: TRBV10-3
d_call: NA
cdr3_aa: CAISETSYEQYF
cdr3_nt: TGTGCCATCAGTGAGACTAGCTACGAGCAGTACTTC

clone_size: NA
j_call: TRBJ2-7
v_call: TRBV4-1
d_call: TRBD1
cdr3_aa: CASSAQPGTGRYEQYF
cdr3_nt: TGCGCCAGCAGCGCCCAGCCCGGGACAGGGCGGTACGAGCAGTACTTC

clone_size: NA
j_call: TRBJ2-5
v_call: TRBV5-1
d_call: NA
cdr3_aa: CASRTSLGNQETQYF
cdr3_nt: TGCGCCAGCAGAACTAGCTTAGGGAACCAAGAGACCCAGTACTTC

clone_size: few
j_call: TRBJ2-7
v_call: TRBV6-5
d_call: NA
cdr3_aa: CASSYGPDYTSYEQYF
cdr3_nt: TGTGCCAGCAGTTACGGGCCGGACTACACTTCCTACGAGCAGTACTTC

clone_size: NA
j_call: TRBJ2-1
v_call: TRBV6-5
d_call: TRBD1
cdr3_aa: CASSLDRGNEQFF
cdr3_nt: TGTGCCAGCAGTTTAGACAGGGGCAATGAGCAGTTCTTC

clone_size: NA
j_call: TRBJ1-1
v_call: TRBV27
d_call: NA
cdr3_aa: CASSLGSGTEAFF
cdr3_nt: TGTGCCAGCAGTCTAGGAAGCGGCACTGAAGCTTTCTTT

clone_size: NA
j_call: TRBJ2-1
v_call: TRBV5-1
d_call: TRBD1
cdr3_aa: CASRLRIWDRGNNEQFF
cdr3_nt: TGCGCCAGCAGGTTACGTATTTGGGACAGGGGAAACAATGAGCAGTTCTTC

clone_size: NA
j_call: TRBJ2-2
v_call: TRBV7-2
d_call: TRBD1
cdr3_aa: CASSERGPGELFF
cdr3_nt: TGTGCCAGCAGCGAGAGGGGGCCCGGGGAGCTGTTTTTT

clone_size: once
j_call: TRBJ1-1
v_call: TRBV7-8
d_call: TRBD1
cdr3_aa: CASSLEGTGVGLNTEAFF
cdr3_nt: TGTGCCAGCAGCTTAGAAGGGACAGGGGTCGGGTTGAACACTGAAGCTTTCTTT

clone_size: once
j_call: TRBJ2-7
v_call: TRBV9
d_call: TRBD1
cdr3_aa: CASSITGTGDNEQYF
cdr3_nt: TGTGCCAGCAGCATAACCGGGACAGGGGATAACGAGCAGTACTTC

clone_size: NA
j_call: TRBJ2-7
v_call: TRBV4-1
d_call: TRBD1
cdr3_aa: CASSSGTGAYEQYF
cdr3_nt: TGCGCCAGCAGCTCCGGGACAGGGGCCTACGAGCAGTACTTC

clone_size: NA
j_call: TRBJ1-1
v_call: TRBV13
d_call: NA
cdr3_aa: CASSPLSTDEAFF
cdr3_nt: TGTGCCAGCAGCCCCCTTTCGACTGACGAAGCTTTCTTT

clone_size: NA
j_call: TRBJ2-1
v_call: TRBV6-5
d_call: NA
cdr3_aa: CASSYGPSSYNEQFF
cdr3_nt: TGTGCCAGCAGTTACGGGCCGAGCTCCTACAATGAGCAGTTCTTC

clone_size: NA
j_call: TRBJ2-7
v_call: TRBV4-1
d_call: TRBD2
cdr3_aa: CASSQSGTSGGEQYF
cdr3_nt: TGCGCCAGCAGCCAATCCGGGACTAGCGGGGGGGAGCAGTACTTC

clone_size: medium-sized
j_call: TRBJ2-7
v_call: TRBV6-1
d_call: NA
cdr3_aa: CASTLRTGGFYEQYF
cdr3_nt: TGTGCCAGCACCTTAAGGACCGGAGGTTTTTACGAGCAGTACTTC

clone_size: NA
j_call: TRBJ2-1
v_call: TRBV4-1
d_call: TRBD2
cdr3_aa: CASSRDASGESFF
cdr3_nt: TGCGCCAGCAGCCGAGACGCTAGCGGTGAGTCGTTCTTC

clone_size: NA
j_call: TRBJ2-7
v_call: TRBV7-9
d_call: NA
cdr3_aa: CASSITGSYYEQYF
cdr3_nt: TGTGCCAGCAGCATAACAGGGTCCTACTACGAGCAGTACTTC

clone_size: once
j_call: TRBJ2-6
v_call: TRBV19
d_call: NA
cdr3_aa: CASSIGTGANVLTF
cdr3_nt: TGTGCCAGTAGTATAGGTACAGGGGCCAACGTCCTGACTTTC